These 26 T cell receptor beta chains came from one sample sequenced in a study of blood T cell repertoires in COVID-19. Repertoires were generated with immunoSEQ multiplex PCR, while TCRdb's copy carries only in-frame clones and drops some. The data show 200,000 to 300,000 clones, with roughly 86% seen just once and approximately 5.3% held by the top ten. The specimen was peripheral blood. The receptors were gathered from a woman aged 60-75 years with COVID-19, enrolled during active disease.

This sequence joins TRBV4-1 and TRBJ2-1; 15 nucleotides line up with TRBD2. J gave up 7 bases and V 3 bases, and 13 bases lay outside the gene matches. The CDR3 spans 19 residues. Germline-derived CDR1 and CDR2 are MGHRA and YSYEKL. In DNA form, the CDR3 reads TGCGCCAGCAGCCACCCCAACCGGAGGACTAGCGGGAGGGGGAATGAGCAGTTCTTC. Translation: CASSHPNRRTSGRGNEQFF.

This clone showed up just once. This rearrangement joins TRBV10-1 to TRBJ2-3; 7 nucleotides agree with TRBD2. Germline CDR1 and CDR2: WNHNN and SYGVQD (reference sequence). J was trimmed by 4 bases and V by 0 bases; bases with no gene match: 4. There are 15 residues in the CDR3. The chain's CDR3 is CASSESTGGADTQYF. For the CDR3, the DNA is TGCGCCAGCAGTGAGTCAACGGGAGGTGCAGATACGCAGTATTTT.

CDR3 nucleotides: TGCGCCAGCAGCCAAGGCGGGGGTCCCTACGAGCAGTACTTC. Protein: CASSQGGGPYEQYF. V is TRBV4-3 and J is TRBJ2-7, with 7 bases lining up with TRBD2. CDR1 and CDR2 from the germline V gene are LGHNA and YSLEER. The J segment lost 2 bases and the V segment lost 1 base, leaving 2 bases of the junction unmatched. The CDR3 extends over 14 amino acids.

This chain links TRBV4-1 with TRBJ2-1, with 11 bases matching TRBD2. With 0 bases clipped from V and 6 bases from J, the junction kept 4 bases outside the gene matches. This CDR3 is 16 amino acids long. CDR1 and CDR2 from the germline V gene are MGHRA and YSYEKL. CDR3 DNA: TGCGCCAGCAGCCAAGAGCCGGGACTAGCGGTCAATGAGCAGTTCTTC. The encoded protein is CASSQEPGLAVNEQFF.

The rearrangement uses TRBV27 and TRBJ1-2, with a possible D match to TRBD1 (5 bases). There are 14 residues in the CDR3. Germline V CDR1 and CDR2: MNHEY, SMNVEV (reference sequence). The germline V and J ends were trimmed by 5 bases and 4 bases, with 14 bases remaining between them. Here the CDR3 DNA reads TGTGCCAGCAGTCCCCGGGGGAGGGCCTATGGCTACACCTTC. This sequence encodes CASSPRGRAYGYTF.

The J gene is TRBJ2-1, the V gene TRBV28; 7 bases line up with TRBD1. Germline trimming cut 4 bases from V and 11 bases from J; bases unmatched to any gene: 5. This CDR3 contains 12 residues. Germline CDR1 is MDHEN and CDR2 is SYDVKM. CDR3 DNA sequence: TGTGCCAGCAGTTCCCGGGACAGAAAGCAGTTCTTC. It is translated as CASSSRDRKQFF.

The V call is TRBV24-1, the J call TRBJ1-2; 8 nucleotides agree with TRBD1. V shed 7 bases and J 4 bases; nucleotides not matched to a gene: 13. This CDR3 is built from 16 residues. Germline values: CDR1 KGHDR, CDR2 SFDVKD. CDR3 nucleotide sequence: TGTGCCACCAGCCCGGAACCAGGACAGGGTGCCTATGGCTACACCTTC. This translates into CATSPEPGQGAYGYTF.

Written as DNA, the CDR3 is TGTGCCAGCTCTCCAATAGCGGGGGCCTTGGCGAGTGAGCAGTTCTTC. Translation: CASSPIAGALASEQFF. This chain links TRBV18 with TRBJ2-1, with 9 bases fitting TRBD2. V lost 6 bases, J lost 9 bases, and 15 bases stayed unmatched. Germline CDR1 is KGHSH and CDR2 is LQKENI. This CDR3 comprises 16 residues.

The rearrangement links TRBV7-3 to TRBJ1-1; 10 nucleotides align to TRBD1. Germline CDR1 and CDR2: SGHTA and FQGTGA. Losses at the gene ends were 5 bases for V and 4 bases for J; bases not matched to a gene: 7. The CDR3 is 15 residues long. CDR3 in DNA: TGTGCCAGCAGCGTGACAGGGGGCGCTTCCACTGAAGCTTTCTTT. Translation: CASSVTGGASTEAFF.

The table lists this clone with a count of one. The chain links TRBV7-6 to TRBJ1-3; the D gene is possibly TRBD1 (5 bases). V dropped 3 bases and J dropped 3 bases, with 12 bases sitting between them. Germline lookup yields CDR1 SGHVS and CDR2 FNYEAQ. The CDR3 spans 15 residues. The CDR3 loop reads CASSFEGVFGNTIYF. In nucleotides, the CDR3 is TGTGCCAGCAGCTTCGAAGGGGTTTTTGGAAACACCATATATTTT.

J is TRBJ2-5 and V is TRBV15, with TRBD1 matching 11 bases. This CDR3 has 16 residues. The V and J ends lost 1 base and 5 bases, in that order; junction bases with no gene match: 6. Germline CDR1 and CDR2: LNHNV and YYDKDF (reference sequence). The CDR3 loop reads CATSRAGGQGGETQYF. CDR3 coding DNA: TGTGCCACCAGCAGAGCTGGGGGACAGGGGGGCGAGACCCAGTACTTC.

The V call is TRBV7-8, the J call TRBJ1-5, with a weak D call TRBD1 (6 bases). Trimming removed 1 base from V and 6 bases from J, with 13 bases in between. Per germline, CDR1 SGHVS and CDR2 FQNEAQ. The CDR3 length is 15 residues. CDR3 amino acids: CASSLVGDIVQPQHF. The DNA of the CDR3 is TGTGCCAGCAGCTTAGTTGGGGACATCGTTCAGCCCCAGCATTTT.

CDR3 residues: CASTPPKGVDEQFF. The CDR3 DNA is TGTGCCAGCACCCCCCCCAAAGGAGTCGATGAGCAGTTCTTC. This chain joins TRBV2 and TRBJ2-1; no clear D gene. Germline V gene sequence: CDR1 SNHLY, CDR2 FYNNEI. V was cut by 7 bases and J by 8 bases, with 18 bases left in between. This CDR3 has 14 amino acids.

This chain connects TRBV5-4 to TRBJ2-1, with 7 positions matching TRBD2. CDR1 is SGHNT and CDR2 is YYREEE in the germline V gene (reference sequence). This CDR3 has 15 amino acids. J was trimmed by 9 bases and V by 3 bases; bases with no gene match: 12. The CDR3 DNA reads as TGTGCCAGCAGCTCTTTTGGGGAGGGCCCCCCTGAGCAGTTCTTC. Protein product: CASSSFGEGPPEQFF.

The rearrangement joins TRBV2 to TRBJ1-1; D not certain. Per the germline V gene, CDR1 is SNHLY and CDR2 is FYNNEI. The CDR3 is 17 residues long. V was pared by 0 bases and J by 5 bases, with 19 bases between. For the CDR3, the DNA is TGTGCCAGCAGTGAAGCGCTTCGGGCGATCCGCGGGACTGAAGCTTTCTTT. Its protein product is CASSEALRAIRGTEAFF.

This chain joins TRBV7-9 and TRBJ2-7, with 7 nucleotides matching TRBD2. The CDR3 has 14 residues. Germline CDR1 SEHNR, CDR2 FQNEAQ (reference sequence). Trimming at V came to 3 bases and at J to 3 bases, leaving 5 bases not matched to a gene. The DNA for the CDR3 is TGTGCCAGCAGCTTCAGTGGGGGGGTCTACGAGCAGTACTTC. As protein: CASSFSGGVYEQYF.

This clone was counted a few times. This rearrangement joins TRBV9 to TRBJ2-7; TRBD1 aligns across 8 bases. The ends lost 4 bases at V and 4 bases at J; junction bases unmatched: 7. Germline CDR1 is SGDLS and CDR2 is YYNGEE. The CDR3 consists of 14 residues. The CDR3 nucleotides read TGTGCCAGCAGCCCACAGGACAGGGCGTACGAGCAGTACTTC. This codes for CASSPQDRAYEQYF.

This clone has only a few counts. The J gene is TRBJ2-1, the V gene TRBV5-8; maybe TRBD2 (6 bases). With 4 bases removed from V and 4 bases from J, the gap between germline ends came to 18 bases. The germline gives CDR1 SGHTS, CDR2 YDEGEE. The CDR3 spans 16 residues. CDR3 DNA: TGTGCCAGCAGCGGTTTAATAGCGGCGGATTACAATGAGCAGTTCTTC. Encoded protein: CASSGLIAADYNEQFF.

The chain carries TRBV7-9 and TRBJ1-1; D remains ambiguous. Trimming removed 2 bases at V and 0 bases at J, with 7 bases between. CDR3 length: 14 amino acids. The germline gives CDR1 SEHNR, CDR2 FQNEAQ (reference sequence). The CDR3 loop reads CASSLYQVNTEAFF. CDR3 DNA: TGTGCCAGCAGCTTATATCAGGTGAACACTGAAGCTTTCTTT.

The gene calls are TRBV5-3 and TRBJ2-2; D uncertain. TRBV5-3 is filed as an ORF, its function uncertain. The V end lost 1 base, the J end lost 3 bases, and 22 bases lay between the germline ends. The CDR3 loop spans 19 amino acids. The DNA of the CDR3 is TGTGCCAGAAGCTTGCCCGAAGTCCTGGAGCGCCCGGACACCGGGGAGCTGTTTTTT. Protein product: CARSLPEVLERPDTGELFF.

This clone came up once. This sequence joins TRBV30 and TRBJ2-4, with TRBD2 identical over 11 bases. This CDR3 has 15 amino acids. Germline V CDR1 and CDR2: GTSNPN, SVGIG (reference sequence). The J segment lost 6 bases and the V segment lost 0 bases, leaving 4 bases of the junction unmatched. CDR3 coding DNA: TGTGCCTGGAGTGTACGAACTAGCGGGAGAAACATTCAGTACTTC. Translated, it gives CAWSVRTSGRNIQYF.

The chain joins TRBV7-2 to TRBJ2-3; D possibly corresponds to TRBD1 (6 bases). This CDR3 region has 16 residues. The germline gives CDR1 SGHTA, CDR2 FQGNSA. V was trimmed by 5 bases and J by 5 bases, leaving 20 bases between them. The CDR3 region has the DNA TGTGCCAGCAGCCCCGCCTTAGGTGGGACACAAGATACGCAGTATTTT. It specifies CASSPALGGTQDTQYF.

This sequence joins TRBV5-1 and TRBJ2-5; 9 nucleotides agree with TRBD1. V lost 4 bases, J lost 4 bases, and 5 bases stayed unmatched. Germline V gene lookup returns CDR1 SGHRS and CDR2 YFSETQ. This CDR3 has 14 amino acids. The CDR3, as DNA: TGCGCCAGCAGCGCCCGGACAGGGGTAGAGACCCAGTACTTC. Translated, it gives CASSARTGVETQYF.

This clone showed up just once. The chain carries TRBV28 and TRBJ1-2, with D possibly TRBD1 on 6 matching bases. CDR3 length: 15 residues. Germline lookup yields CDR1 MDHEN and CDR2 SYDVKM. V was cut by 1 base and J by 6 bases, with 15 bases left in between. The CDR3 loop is CASSLSFGTIHGYTF. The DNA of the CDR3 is TGTGCCAGCAGTTTATCCTTCGGGACAATCCATGGCTACACCTTC.

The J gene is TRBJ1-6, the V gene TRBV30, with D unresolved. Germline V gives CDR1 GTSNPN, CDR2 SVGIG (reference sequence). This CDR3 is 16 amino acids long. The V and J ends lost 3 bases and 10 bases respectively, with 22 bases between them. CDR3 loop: CAWSPRVGQLRSPLHF. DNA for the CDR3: TGTGCCTGGAGCCCACGAGTTGGGCAGTTAAGATCACCCCTCCACTTT. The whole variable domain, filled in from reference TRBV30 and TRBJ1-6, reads SQTIHQWPATLVQPVGSPLSLECTVEGTSNPNLYWYRQAAGRGLQLLFYSVGIGQISSEVPQNLSASRPQDRQFILSSKKLLLSDSGFYLCAWSPRVGQLRSPLHFGNGTRLTVT.

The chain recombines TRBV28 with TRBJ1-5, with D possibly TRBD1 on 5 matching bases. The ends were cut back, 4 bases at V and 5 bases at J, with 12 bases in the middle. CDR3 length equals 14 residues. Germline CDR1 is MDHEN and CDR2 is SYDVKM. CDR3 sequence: CASSSGGVHQPQHF. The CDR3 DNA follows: TGTGCCAGCAGTTCCGGGGGAGTGCATCAGCCCCAGCATTTT.